A single T cell receptor beta chain is shown here with its context. Its recognized antigen is unknown. No clone much larger than this one lies a single base away; base qualities are absent. The data stem from a study of cytomegalovirus exposure and HLA in healthy donors (dated by TCRdb to about 2017). About the study as a whole: According to an earlier analysis of 550 to 700 of the donors, about 180 million T cells yielded roughly 110 million unique TCR beta sequences and approximately 280 Gb of sequence data. Across 300 to 500 genotyped donors of the cohort, an average of roughly 200,000 unique TCR beta nucleotide sequences per donor were sequenced, and around 19% of those sequences were non-productive. HLA typing covered class I and class II loci at four-digit resolution. Roughly five DR-DQ haplotypes were treated as single units for association and clustering because of strong linkage in the cohort. The study combined high-throughput TCR immunosequencing, statistical association of individual TCRs with disease status, and machine learning to predict cytomegalovirus infection status. Genome-wide SNP genotypes for about three fifths of the roughly 670 donors were used in a later genetic analysis, which treated that subset as a discovery cohort. A separate validation cohort of roughly 110 different subjects was used in addition to the roughly 620-subject first cohort. Roughly 300 gigabases of sequencing data and tens of millions of unique TCR sequences were included in an early release covering several hundred HLA-typed donors. Using immunosequencing, the study profiled T cell repertoires from 500 to 800 subjects and related those repertoires to cytomegalovirus serostatus. All discovery cohort repertoires had been generated on a single sequencing platform. The study aimed to test whether cataloging public T cell receptors could reveal signatures of past pathogen exposure. Of the approximately 400 genotyped donors, over 80% were placed in the genetic ancestry cluster associated with self-reported Caucasian donors. The later analysis used no new phenotypic data to find candidate immune exposures, relying instead on TCR beta sequences and their occurrence across donors. An earlier analysis of 587 of the donors used high-throughput TCR beta sequencing to judge whether each TCR beta V gene segment behaved as functional or pseudogenic. Donor age, sex, ethnicity and CMV serostatus were collected together with the repertoire data. The number of donors typed differed by locus, with roughly 629-640 for A, B, C, DRB1 and DQB1, 522 for DQA1, 600 to 610 for DPA1, and 472 for DPB1. A later analysis re-analyzed previously published TCR beta repertoires from about 730 donors and added high-resolution HLA genotyping to study TCR occurrence patterns. The paper's findings and limits, for the study overall: Because counts were too low, some 17 rarely observed V segments, including chromosome 9 orphons, were left out of the earlier analysis of roughly 600 of the donors. This cohort had only TCR beta chains sequenced, and the lack of alpha or paired-chain data limited which features could be detected. A further reported finding was that TCR beta sequences accurately predicted the HLA-A and HLA-B alleles for most subjects in the first cohort. A few of the identified cytomegalovirus-associated TCR beta chains were confirmed in vitro to be specific for cytomegalovirus antigens. Specific HLA alleles were associated with around 18,000 TCR beta sequences at a false discovery rate of 0.05 in a later analysis. V-gene and J-gene trimming of TCR beta chains was associated with a missense DCLRE1C variant in a later genetic analysis, and the association was replicated in an independent cohort. An earlier analysis of around 540 of the donors showed that most TCR beta V segments appeared in productive rearrangements either about 87% or about 30% of the time, which broadly matched IMGT annotations. Compared with the roughly 670-donor mean, donors in an Asian-associated ancestry cluster had fewer N-insertions in productive TCRs, according to a later genetic analysis. The authors suggested that the approach could potentially be generalized to other disease states and immunological phenotypes. A cluster of highly shared sequence variants was judged likely to be a technical artifact of the sequencing pipeline. According to a later analysis, most CMV-associated TCR beta chains appeared to be HLA-restricted, and the HLA associations seemed to be driven largely by CMV exposure. Linkage disequilibrium might explain the correlated functional status among segregating V segments, but an unknown experimental factor could not be ruled out. Cytomegalovirus status was reported to be diagnosed by the classifier with high specificity and sensitivity in both the original and validation cohorts. A later analysis found that HLA-associated TCR beta chains were more clonally expanded and had lower generation probabilities than equally common non-associated chains. HLA typing was unavailable for some donors at each locus, so association tests used only the typed subset. When HLA alleles, especially DR and DQ, strongly co-occurred, attributing TCR associations to individual alleles was difficult. The presence/absence analyses assumed that sequencing depth was roughly uniform across donors, and that assumption may not be true. In a later analysis, the rate of TCR association differed among HLA loci, with DRB1 alleles having the most associated TCRs and HLA-C alleles having the fewest. While some public TCRs were present in many individuals, most TCR sequences turned up only very rarely across donors. A later analysis reported that several top co-occurrence clusters appeared linked to parvovirus B19, influenza, CMV and Epstein-Barr virus. In the study, around 160 TCR beta chains were listed as associated with cytomegalovirus. For the cohort, immune exposure information was limited to CMV serostatus.

Libraries came from the immunoSEQ multiplex PCR assay. For the multiplex PCR, a mixture combining 60 forward primers for TCR Vbeta segments and 13 reverse primers for TCR Jbeta segments was used. A multiplex PCR assay on genomic DNA amplified the CDR3 region of rearranged TCR beta genes. The amplified TCR beta libraries were sequenced on the Illumina HiSeq System as 87-base-pair reads. In the source study's methods: In a later analysis, some 80 million unique TCR beta chains were counted across the 500 to 850 repertoires, and approximately 9.9 million of these chains were shared by at least two donors. Raw reads were error-corrected and collapsed into unique sequences with a nearest-neighbor algorithm that merged closely related sequences to remove PCR and sequencing errors. To assign V, D and J gene segments, CDR3 sequences were aligned to IMGT reference sequences. For a sequence to be retained, a match of at least six nucleotides was required to both a V gene segment and a J gene segment. Rearrangements were called productive when the CDR3 lacked stop codons and stayed in frame with V and J; all others were non-productive. Following IMGT convention, CDR3 was defined as the stretch from the second conserved V-encoded cysteine up to the conserved J-encoded phenylalanine. In an earlier analysis of more than 550 of the donors, sequences lacking an unambiguous match to a single V gene segment were excluded. In an earlier analysis of approximately 590 of the donors, a V segment was called functional when productive rearrangements were above 56.7%, and segregating when the standard deviation between donors exceeded 5%. A statistical classification framework was built for diagnosing cytomegalovirus status from the catalog of TCR beta chain sequences. V and J gene assignment, in a later analysis, came from comparing TCR nucleotide sequences with IMGT/GENE-DB human TR gene sequences. Using the TCRdist pipeline, a later analysis assigned CDR3 sequences along with most-parsimonious VDJ recombination scenarios. In a later analysis, every TCR beta chain was defined by the combination of its CDR3 amino acid sequence and its V-gene family, and reads without a unique V-gene family were dropped. To address suspected cross-contamination and a sequencing artifact, a later analysis removed 450 to 700 highly shared, low-generation-probability nucleotide sequences. A later analysis calculated a clonal expansion index for each public chain from normalized within-repertoire ranks of inferred template counts. A later analysis computed generation probabilities with a VDJ recombination model fitted to out-of-frame rearrangements, and checked the results against IGoR. A later analysis scored TCR-TCR, TCR-HLA and TCR-CMV co-occurrence with hypergeometric tests, applying a repertoire-size bias correction to TCR pairs. In a later analysis, false discovery rates were estimated by permuting HLA or CMV assignments 20 times. In a later analysis, co-occurring TCRs were grouped using DBSCAN, with TCRdist sequence similarity added in when clustering inside HLA-allele-positive subsets. Repertoires with fewer than 30,000 or more than 120,000 public chains, plus five repertoires with anomalous nucleotide sharing, were excluded from co-occurrence clustering. This is the immuneACCESS table as TCRdb keeps it, with only in-frame sequences that have V and J called. A part of the clones is gone; compared with another copy, unresolved V genes explain less than half, and the rest is unexplained. The V and J calls and clone size were taken over from that table, and D and trimming were inferred from the DNA. This sample holds 100,000 to 150,000 clones; around 80% were observed only once. Jointly, the top ten make up almost 3% of the sample.

In total, over 600 healthy bone marrow donors made up the cohort. All cohort members were sampled while nominally healthy, although unrecorded immune exposures were likely present. The donor was CMV seropositive and belonged to the group of 250 to 350 seropositive cohort members. Each donor provided a peripheral blood sample, and peripheral blood mononuclear cells were used for TCR beta sequencing. The Qiagen DNeasy Blood Extraction Kit was used to extract genomic DNA from the blood cell samples. Source material: PBMCs. This clonotype originated in a woman younger than 35 in good health and CMV-seropositive.

The base sequence is TGTGCCAGCAGTTCCCCGATGAGGCCCCACGAGCAGTACTTC. This encodes CASSSPMRPHEQYF. The sequence links TRBV27 to TRBJ2-7; there is no confident call for the D gene. Via the germline V gene (reference sequence), CDR1 is MNHEY and CDR2 SMNVEV. V is reduced by 4 bases and J by 5 bases, leaving a spacing of 15 bases between them. From the cysteine through the phenylalanine, the CDR3 covers 14 amino acids. The kept DNA is CDR3 alone, 42 bases in frame from the first base.